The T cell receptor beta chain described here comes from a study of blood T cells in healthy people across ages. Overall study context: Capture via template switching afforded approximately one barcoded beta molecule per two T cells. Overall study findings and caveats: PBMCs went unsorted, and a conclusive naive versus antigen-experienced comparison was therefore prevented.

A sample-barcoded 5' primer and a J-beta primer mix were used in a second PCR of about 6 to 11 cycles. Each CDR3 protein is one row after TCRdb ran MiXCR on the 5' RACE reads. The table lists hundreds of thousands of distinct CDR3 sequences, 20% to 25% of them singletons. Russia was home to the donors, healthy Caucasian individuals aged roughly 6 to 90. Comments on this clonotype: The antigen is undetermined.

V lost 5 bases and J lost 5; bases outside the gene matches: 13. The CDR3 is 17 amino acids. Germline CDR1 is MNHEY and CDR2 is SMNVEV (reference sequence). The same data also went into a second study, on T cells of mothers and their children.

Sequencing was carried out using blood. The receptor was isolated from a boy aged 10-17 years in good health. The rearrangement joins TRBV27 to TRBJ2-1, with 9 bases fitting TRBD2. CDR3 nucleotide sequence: TGTGCCAGCAGTCCCTCACACTGGACTAGCGTTAACAATGAGCAGTTCTTC. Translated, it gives CASSPSHWTSVNNEQFF.